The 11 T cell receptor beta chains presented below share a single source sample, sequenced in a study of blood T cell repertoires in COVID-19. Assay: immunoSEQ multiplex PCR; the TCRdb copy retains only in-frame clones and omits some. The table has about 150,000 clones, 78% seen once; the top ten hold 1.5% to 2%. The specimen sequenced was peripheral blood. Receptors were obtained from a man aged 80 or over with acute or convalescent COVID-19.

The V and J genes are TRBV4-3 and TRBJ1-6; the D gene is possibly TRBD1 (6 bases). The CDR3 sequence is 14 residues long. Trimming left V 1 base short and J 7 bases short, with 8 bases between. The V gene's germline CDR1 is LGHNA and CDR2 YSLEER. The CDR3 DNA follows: TGCGCCAGCAGCCAAGGGACAGCAAATTCACCCCTCCACTTT. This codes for CASSQGTANSPLHF.

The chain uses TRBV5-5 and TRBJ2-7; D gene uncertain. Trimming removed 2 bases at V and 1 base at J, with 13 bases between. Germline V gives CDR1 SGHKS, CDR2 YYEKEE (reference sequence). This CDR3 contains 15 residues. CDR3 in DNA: TGTGCCAGCAGCTTACGACATCTCTCATCCTACGAGCAGTACGTC. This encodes CASSLRHLSSYEQYV.

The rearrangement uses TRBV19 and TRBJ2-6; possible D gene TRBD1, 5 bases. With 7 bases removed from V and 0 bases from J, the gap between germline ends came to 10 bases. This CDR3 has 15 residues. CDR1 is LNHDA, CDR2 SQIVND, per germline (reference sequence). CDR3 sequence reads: CASNQGSSGANVLTF. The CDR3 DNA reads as TGTGCCAGTAATCAGGGATCCTCTGGGGCCAACGTCCTGACTTTC.

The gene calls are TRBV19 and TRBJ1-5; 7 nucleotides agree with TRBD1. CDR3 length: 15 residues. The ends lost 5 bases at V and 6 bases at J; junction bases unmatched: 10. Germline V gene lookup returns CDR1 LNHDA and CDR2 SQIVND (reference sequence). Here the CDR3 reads CASSVGTELGQPQHF. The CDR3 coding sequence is TGTGCCAGTAGTGTCGGGACAGAATTGGGTCAGCCCCAGCATTTT.

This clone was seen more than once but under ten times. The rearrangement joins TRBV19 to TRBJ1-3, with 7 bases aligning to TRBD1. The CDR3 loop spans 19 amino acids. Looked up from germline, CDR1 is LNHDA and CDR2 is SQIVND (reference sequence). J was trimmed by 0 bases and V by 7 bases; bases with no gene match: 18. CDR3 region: CASKHRGPGRRISGNTIYF. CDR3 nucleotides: TGTGCCAGTAAGCACAGGGGCCCGGGCAGACGGATCTCTGGAAACACCATATATTTT.

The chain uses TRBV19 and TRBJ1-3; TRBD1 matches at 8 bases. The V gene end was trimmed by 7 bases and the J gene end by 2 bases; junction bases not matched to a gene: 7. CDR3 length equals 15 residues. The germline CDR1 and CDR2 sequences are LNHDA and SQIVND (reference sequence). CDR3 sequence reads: CASTRAGGTGNTIYF. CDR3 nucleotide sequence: TGTGCCAGTACCAGAGCAGGGGGCACTGGAAACACCATATATTTT.

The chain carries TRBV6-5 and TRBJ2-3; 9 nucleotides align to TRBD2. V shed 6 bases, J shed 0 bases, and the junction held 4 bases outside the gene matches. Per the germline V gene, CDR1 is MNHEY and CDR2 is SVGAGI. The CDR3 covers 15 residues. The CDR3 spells CASRRAGGSTDTQYF. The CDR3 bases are TGTGCCAGCAGACGAGCGGGGGGAAGCACAGATACGCAGTATTTT.

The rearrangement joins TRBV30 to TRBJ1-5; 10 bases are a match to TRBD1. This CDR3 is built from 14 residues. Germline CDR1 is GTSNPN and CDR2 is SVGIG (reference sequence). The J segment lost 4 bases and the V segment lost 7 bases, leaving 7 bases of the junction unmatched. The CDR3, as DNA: TGTGCCTCTTCACCGGGACAGGGGAATCAGCCCCAGCATTTT. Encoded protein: CASSPGQGNQPQHF.

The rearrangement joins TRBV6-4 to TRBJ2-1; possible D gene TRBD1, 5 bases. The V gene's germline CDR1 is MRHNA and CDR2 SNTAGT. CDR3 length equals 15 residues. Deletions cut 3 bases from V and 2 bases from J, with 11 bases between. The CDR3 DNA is TGTGCCAGCAGTGAAGGGCAGGGCCCCTACAATGAGCAGTTCTTC. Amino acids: CASSEGQGPYNEQFF.

The CDR3 sequence is CASTLGQRTNYGYTF. As DNA, the CDR3 is TGTGCCAGTACCCTAGGACAGAGGACTAACTATGGCTACACCTTC. V is TRBV19 and J is TRBJ1-2; possibly TRBD1 for D (6 bases). V lost 7 bases, J lost 0 bases, and 15 bases lay in between. The CDR3 length is 15 residues. Germline assignment: CDR1 LNHDA and CDR2 SQIVND (reference sequence). The variable domain in full, completed from reference TRBV19 and TRBJ1-2, reads DGGITQSPKYLFRKEGQNVTLSCEQNLNHDAMYWYRQDPGQGLRLIYYSQIVNDFQKGDIAEGYSVSREKKESFPLTVTSAQKNPTAFYLCASTLGQRTNYGYTFGSGTRLTVV.

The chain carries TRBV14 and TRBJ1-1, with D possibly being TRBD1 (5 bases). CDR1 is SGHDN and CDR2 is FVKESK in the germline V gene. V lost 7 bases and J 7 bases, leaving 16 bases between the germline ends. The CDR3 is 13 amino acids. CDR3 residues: CASKVIGGGEAFF. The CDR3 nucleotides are TGTGCCAGCAAGGTGATCGGGGGGGGTGAAGCTTTCTTT.